This T cell receptor beta chain was sequenced for a study of OX40 agonist ivuxolimab in advanced cancers. Study-wide results and limits: More expanded clones were seen, on average, in CD8+ T cells than in CD4+.

With V trimmed by 7 bases and J by 3 bases, 6 bases remained unmatched. Germline-derived CDR1 and CDR2 are SQVTM and ANQGSEA. This CDR3 is 13 amino acids long. The repertoire was sequenced with immunoSEQ multiplex PCR; TCRdb's copy has only in-frame clones and lacks some. The repertoire holds around 68,000 clones, with roughly 84% as singletons. A word on this clone: Its antigen is still unknown.

This clonotype was obtained from an adult with an advanced solid tumor such as melanoma, head and neck, liver or kidney cancer. The sample here was CD4+ or CD8+ T cells sorted from blood, taken in a trial of the OX40 agonist ivuxolimab. V is TRBV29-1 and J is TRBJ1-1; TRBD1 aligns across 9 bases. Here the CDR3 DNA reads TGCAGCGCAACTACAGGGGGCTACACTGAAGCTTTCTTT. This gives the protein CSATTGGYTEAFF. The whole variable domain, filled in from reference TRBV29-1 and TRBJ1-1, reads SAVISQKPSRDICQRGTSLTIQCQVDSQVTMMFWYRQQPGQSLTLIATANQGSEATYESGFVIDKFPISRPNLTFSTLTVSNMSPEDSSIYLCSATTGGYTEAFFGQGTRLTVV.